In this sample, the clone carrying this T cell receptor (beta chain) turned up once. Its target is unknown. These data belong to a study of identical twins. The CDR3 sequence is 17 residues long. J lost 0 bases, V lost 2 bases, and 2 bases had no gene match. The germline V gene has CDR1 MDHEN and CDR2 SYDVKM. Study-level findings and limits: While abundant cord blood beta clonotypes carried fewer insertions, memory repertoires showed no such pattern.

TCRdb independently ran MiXCR on the 5' RACE reads; one entry per CDR3 protein. The data contain under 900,000 distinct CDR3 sequences, roughly 18% of them singletons. This sample also appeared in a second study, on T cells expressing NK-cell markers. That paper states: The study drew TCR beta repertoires from sorted CD3+CD56+NKG2C+, CD3+CD56+NKG2C- and CD3+CD56-NKG2C+ T cells.

The TCR was taken from a woman younger than 35 in good health. What was sequenced was PBMCs. The chain combines TRBV28 with TRBJ2-3, with 13 nucleotides matching TRBD2. The CDR3: CASSLTSGGGSTDTQYF. CDR3 DNA sequence: TGTGCCAGCAGTTTAACTAGCGGGGGGGGAAGCACAGATACGCAGTATTTT. The full variable domain, in which reference TRBV28 and TRBJ2-3 provide the parts outside the CDR3, is DVKVTQSSRYLVKRTGEKVFLECVQDMDHENMFWYRQDPGLGLRLIYFSYDVKMKEKGDIPEGYSVSREKKERFSLILESASTNQTSMYLCASSLTSGGGSTDTQYFGPGTRLTVL.